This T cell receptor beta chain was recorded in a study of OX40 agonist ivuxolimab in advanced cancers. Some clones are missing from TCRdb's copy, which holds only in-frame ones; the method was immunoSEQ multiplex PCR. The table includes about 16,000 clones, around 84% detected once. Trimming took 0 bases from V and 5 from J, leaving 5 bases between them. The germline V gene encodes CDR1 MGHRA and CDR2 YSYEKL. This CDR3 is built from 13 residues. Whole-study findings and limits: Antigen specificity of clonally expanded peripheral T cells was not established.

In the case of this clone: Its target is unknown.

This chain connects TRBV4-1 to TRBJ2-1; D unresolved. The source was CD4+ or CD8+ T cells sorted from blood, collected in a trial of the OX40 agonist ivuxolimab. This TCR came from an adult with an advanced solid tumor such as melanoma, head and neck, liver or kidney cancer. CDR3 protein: CASSQERHNEQFF. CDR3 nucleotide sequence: TGCGCCAGCAGCCAAGAGAGGCACAATGAGCAGTTCTTC.